This T cell receptor (beta chain) is from a study of technical replicates of blood from a few donors. The repertoire was sequenced with immunoSEQ multiplex PCR; TCRdb's copy has only in-frame clones and lacks some. The sample lists around 50,000 clones; 94% were seen once. Source material: T cells isolated from PBMCs. This clonotype originated in a human donor in good health.

The CDR3 region has the DNA TGTGCCAGCAGAAGACAGGGGGCCCACACTGAAGCTTTCTTT. Translating it yields CASRRQGAHTEAFF. The gene calls are TRBV7-9 and TRBJ1-1; 10 bases are a match to TRBD1. Unmatched junction bases numbered 4, after V lost 6 bases and J lost 3 bases. Germline CDR1 reads SEHNR; CDR2 reads FQNEAQ (reference sequence). This CDR3 comprises 14 residues.